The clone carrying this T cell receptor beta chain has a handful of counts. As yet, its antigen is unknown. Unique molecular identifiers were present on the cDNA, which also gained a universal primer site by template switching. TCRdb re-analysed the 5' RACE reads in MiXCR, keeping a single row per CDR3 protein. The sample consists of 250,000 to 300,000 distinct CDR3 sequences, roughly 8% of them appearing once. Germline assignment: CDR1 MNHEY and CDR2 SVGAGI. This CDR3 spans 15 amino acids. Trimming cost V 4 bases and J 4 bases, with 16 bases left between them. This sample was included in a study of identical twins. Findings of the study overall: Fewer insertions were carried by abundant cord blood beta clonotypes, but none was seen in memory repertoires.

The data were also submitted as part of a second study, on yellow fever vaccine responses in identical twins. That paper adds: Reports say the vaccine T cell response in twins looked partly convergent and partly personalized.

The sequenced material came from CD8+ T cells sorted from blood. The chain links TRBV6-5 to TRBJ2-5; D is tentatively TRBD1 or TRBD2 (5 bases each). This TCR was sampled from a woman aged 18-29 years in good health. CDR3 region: CASSSWGSGGETQYF. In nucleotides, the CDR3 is TGTGCCAGCAGTTCGTGGGGGAGTGGTGGAGAGACCCAGTACTTC.